This TCR beta chain was captured by sequencing in a study of blood T cell repertoires in COVID-19. Study-wide context: PBMCs, B-cell-depleted T cells, or T cells were the source of the cDNA or gDNA that made up the material.

The repertoire was sequenced with immunoSEQ multiplex PCR; TCRdb's copy has only in-frame clones and lacks some. Of roughly 260,000 clones listed, approximately 85% are singletons. Participants were aged about 18 to 100 years from roughly 26 US areas. The CDR3 contains 17 residues. CDR1 is SGHDT and CDR2 is YYEEEE in the germline V gene. The ends were cut back, 4 bases at V and 10 bases at J, with 27 bases in the middle. The chain carries TRBV5-6 and TRBJ2-4; a possible D gene is TRBD2 (7 bases). The sample taken for sequencing was PBMCs or T cells enriched from blood (not recorded which). This clonotype was sampled from a woman between 50 and 59 years old who had recovered from COVID-19. The CDR3: CASSSIQGTGTTFIQYF. The CDR3 coding sequence is TGTGCCAGCAGCAGTATACAGGGAACCGGGACTACATTTATTCAGTACTTC.